This TCR beta chain emerged from a study of cytomegalovirus exposure and HLA in healthy donors. Turning to this clone: The antigen is unknown.

V lost 1 base and J 1 base, leaving 10 bases between the germline ends. Germline assignment: CDR1 SSHAT and CDR2 FNYEAQ (reference sequence). The CDR3 runs to 15 residues. Use of 60 Vbeta and 13 Jbeta primers characterized the PCR. The repertoire was sequenced with immunoSEQ multiplex PCR; TCRdb's copy has only in-frame clones and lacks some. The sample has about 200,000 clones; 75% to 85% are singletons. General observations from the study: Apparent HLA restriction characterized most CMV-associated TCR beta chains in a later analysis. A later analysis revealed that TCR association rates differed between HLA loci, peaking at DRB1 and bottoming out at HLA-C.

This clonotype was obtained from a woman in her forties or fifties in good health and CMV-seronegative. The rearrangement joins TRBV7-7 to TRBJ2-5; unclear D gene. Sequencing was carried out using PBMCs. CDR3 bases: TGTGCCAGCAGCTTAGTTTCCAGGTCCCAAGAGACCCAGTACTTC. It yields the protein CASSLVSRSQETQYF.